This T cell receptor beta chain is drawn from a study of tumor-infiltrating lymphocytes in primary liver carcinoma. Study details: The patients, men and women alike, were aged 30 to 69 years. Between about 4 and 11 cm across, the tumors were all of stage T1-T3 N0M0.

CDR1 and CDR2 (germline): SGHAT, FQNNGV. The CDR3 has 15 residues. Unsorted bulk tissue (about 18-32 mg) underwent RNA and DNA co-extraction. From around 530 ng of total RNA, TCR beta-specific cDNA was reverse-transcribed using a constant-region primer. Construction of TCR beta libraries relied on three successive nested multiplex PCR rounds employing slightly modified ARM-PCR. PCR rounds one and two used TRBV1-TRBV30 forward primers with a C-beta reverse primer for 10 cycles each. TCRdb re-called the multiplex PCR reads through MiXCR, storing one row per CDR3 protein. The table has just under 95,000 distinct CDR3 sequences, roughly 70% seen once. Notes on this clonotype: Germline and junction disagree at one end, which may indicate a read error.

The specimen sequenced was tumor-adjacent normal liver tissue. This sequence joins TRBV11-2 and TRBJ2-7; D unclear. The origin of this receptor is a man in his forties or fifties with primary liver carcinoma and hepatitis B virus infection. The DNA of the CDR3 is TGTACCAGCAGCACCAGAATTAAAGGACCCCTGGAGCAGTACTTC. Its translation: CTSSTRIKGPLEQYF.